The 5 T cell receptor beta chains presented below share a single source sample, sequenced in a study of shared clonotypes between healthy human individuals. Libraries were prepared by immunoSEQ multiplex PCR; TCRdb keeps only in-frame clonotypes and omits some of them. The sample records millions of clones, 95% being singletons. Sequenced: naive CD4+ T cells sorted from blood. The subset: CD45RA+ positively selected. These receptors were taken from a man aged 18 to 30 in good health.

The rearrangement uses TRBV5-1 and TRBJ2-1; perhaps TRBD1 as D (5 bases). V gave up 4 bases and J gave up 9 bases, with 11 bases separating them. The CDR3 sequence is 12 residues long. Germline V CDR1 and CDR2: SGHRS, YFSETQ. This CDR3 is CASSAQGFEQFF. The CDR3 nucleotides read TGCGCCAGCAGCGCTCAGGGATTTGAGCAGTTCTTC.

The V call is TRBV14, the J call TRBJ1-2, with 7 positions matching TRBD1. There are 14 residues in the CDR3. CDR1 and CDR2 (germline): SGHDN, FVKESK. Trimming at V came to 1 base and at J to 4 bases, leaving 3 bases not matched to a gene. The CDR3 DNA sequence: TGTGCCAGCAGCCAAGCTTCAGGGGGCTATGGCTACACCTTC. This translates into CASSQASGGYGYTF. The variable domain in full, completed from reference TRBV14 and TRBJ1-2, reads EAGVTQFPSHSVIEKGQTVTLRCDPISGHDNLYWYRRVMGKEIKFLLHFVKESKQDESGMPNNRFLAERTGGTYSTLKVQPAELEDSGVYFCASSQASGGYGYTFGSGTRLTVV.

The V and J genes are TRBV19 and TRBJ2-3; 7 bases match TRBD1. J lost 1 base, V lost 9 bases, and 13 bases had no gene match. This CDR3 spans 16 amino acids. From germline, CDR1 is LNHDA and CDR2 SQIVND (reference sequence). CDR3 nucleotides: TGTGCCAGCGAAGCGAGGGGGCGGTCCGGCACAGATACGCAGTATTTT. Amino acids: CASEARGRSGTDTQYF.

The chain carries TRBV28 and TRBJ2-2, with TRBD1 as a possible D gene (6 bases). Germline lookup yields CDR1 MDHEN and CDR2 SYDVKM. The V end was cut by 7 bases, the J end by 0 bases, with 15 bases between. The CDR3 is made up of 16 amino acids. The CDR3 protein is CASIKPGHTNTGELFF. DNA of the CDR3: TGTGCCAGCATTAAGCCGGGACATACGAACACCGGGGAGCTGTTTTTT.

This clone has just one count. V is TRBV7-9 and J is TRBJ2-1, with D perhaps matching TRBD2 (6 bases). The CDR3 extends over 15 amino acids. CDR1 is SEHNR, CDR2 FQNEAQ, per germline (reference sequence). Trimming cost V 2 bases and J 7 bases, with 15 bases left between them. The CDR3 DNA reads as TGTGCCAGCAGCTTAAGCGGGTCCCTAACGAATGAGCAGTTCTTC. Its translation is CASSLSGSLTNEQFF.